The 14 T cell receptor beta chains in this list originate from one sample, sequenced in a study of CD8+CD57+ T cells in acquired aplastic anemia. For CDR3 and TCR beta VDJ profiling, genomic DNA was the template used. TCRdb processed the reads anew with MiXCR; each CDR3 protein has one entry. The sample lists 260,000 or so distinct CDR3 sequences; roughly 80% were seen once. Sequenced patients had shown CD8+CD57+ cell expansion by flow cytometry. Sequencing was carried out using sorted CD4+, CD8+, or CD8+CD57+ T cells (not recorded which) from PBMCs. The receptors originated from a human donor with aplastic anemia.

J is TRBJ2-1 and V is TRBV20-1; 9 bases are shared with TRBD2. Germline assignment: CDR1 DFQATT and CDR2 SNEGSKA (reference sequence). V shed 6 bases, J shed 7 bases, and the junction held 10 bases outside the gene matches. The CDR3 has 14 amino acids. The DNA for the CDR3 is TGCAGTGCATGGACTTGCGGGAGGGCAAATGAGCAGTTCTTC. Residues: CSAWTCGRANEQFF.

Details on this clonotype: It is likely a read error, because the conserved phenylalanine at the end of the CDR3 is missing. Because the CDR3's place on the DNA is in doubt, the DNA is left out and the CDR3 is given as listed by TCRdb. The chain joins TRBV7-9 to TRBJ2-1; TRBD1 was called by the table and not checked on the DNA. Germline loops: CDR1 SEHNR, CDR2 FQNEAQ (reference sequence). The CDR3 spans 13 amino acids, including both terminal residues. The CDR3 sequence: CAGSVGGIYGDYV.

About this clonotype: The DNA is omitted, as the CDR3 cannot be located on it reliably, and the CDR3 follows TCRdb's listing. The chain couples TRBV19 to TRBJ2-7; the table assigns TRBD1, which was not confirmed against the DNA. The CDR3 is 16 residues long, counting both termini. Per the germline V gene, CDR1 is LNHDA and CDR2 is SQIVND (reference sequence). CDR3 protein: CASSIQKAGNLGYTFV.

Note on this clonotype: One junction end does not reproduce the germline sequence, and a read error may be involved. The CDR3 region has the DNA TGTGCCAGCGGGGAAGGGGGAACAAGTACGCAGTTTTTT. Its translation is CASGEGGTSTQFF. V gene TRBV7-9 combines with J gene TRBJ2-3, with TRBD1 as a possible D gene (6 bases). CDR3 length equals 13 residues. In germline, CDR1 is SEHNR, CDR2 FQNEAQ (reference sequence).

This clonotype was observed many times. The rearrangement uses TRBV4-1 and TRBJ1-2, with D hard to call. The CDR3 is 13 residues long. Germline V gene data show CDR1 as MGHRA and CDR2 as YSYEKL. Trimming took 0 bases from V and 7 from J, leaving 9 bases between them. Here the CDR3 reads CASSQDLAGGYTF. CDR3 coding DNA: TGCGCCAGCAGCCAAGACCTAGCGGGTGGCTACACCTTC.

Turning to this clonotype: One end of the junction fails to match germline, which may point to a read error. This chain joins TRBV19 and TRBJ2-3, with TRBD2 identical over 7 bases. CDR1 and CDR2 (germline): LNHDA, SQIVND (reference sequence). The length of the CDR3 is 14 residues. The CDR3 region has the DNA TGTGCCAGTAGTATAGCTAGCGGACCCTACAAGGAGCAGTTT. It translates to CASSIASGPYKEQF.

V and J are TRBV5-6 and TRBJ1-5; D unclear. V lost 2 bases and J 4 bases, leaving 13 bases between the germline ends. The CDR3 covers 15 residues. Germline assignment: CDR1 SGHDT and CDR2 YYEEEE. CDR3 nucleotides: TGTGCCAGCAGCTTAGGGCTCGCGAGAAATCAGCCCCAGCATTTT. Its translation: CASSLGLARNQPQHF.

V usage is TRBV9 and J usage is TRBJ2-7; D remains ambiguous. Germline values: CDR1 SGDLS, CDR2 YYNGEE. This CDR3 is 15 amino acids long. V was trimmed by 3 bases and J by 4 bases, leaving 17 bases between them. The CDR3 reads CASSGGSETQYEQYF. The CDR3 coding sequence is TGTGCCAGCAGCGGGGGTTCTGAGACGCAGTACGAGCAGTACTTC.

The J gene is TRBJ1-4, the V gene TRBV7-3; no definite D call. This CDR3 is 17 amino acids long. Germline CDR1 and CDR2: SGHTA and FQGTGA. Trimming stripped 6 bases from V and 10 bases from J, with 27 bases between. DNA for the CDR3: TGTGCCAGCAGTGAGACTCAAACGGAACAAGCGAACACAAAACTGTTTTTT. Encoded protein: CASSETQTEQANTKLFF.

Concerning this clonotype: The CDR3 ends on some other residue instead of the conserved phenylalanine or tryptophan, so this is likely a read error. The DNA is omitted, as the CDR3 cannot be located on it reliably, and the CDR3 follows TCRdb's listing. This rearrangement joins TRBV7-8 to TRBJ2-3. Germline CDR1 reads SGHVS; CDR2 reads FQNEAQ. The CDR3 length equals 12 residues, ends included. CDR3: CASSVGAGTQSL.

Only one count was recorded for this clonotype. The germline gene is not matched at one end of the junction; a read error may be the cause. V gene TRBV7-9 combines with J gene TRBJ2-7, with 7 bases that match TRBD1. The CDR3 sequence is 14 residues long. Per germline, CDR1 SEHNR and CDR2 FQNEAQ (reference sequence). As DNA, the CDR3 is TGTGCCAGCAGCCCATCACAGGGGCGGAACACCGGGGAGTTC. Its protein product is CASSPSQGRNTGEF.

A word on this clonotype: Just one base apart from a much larger clone, this may be a read error. The conserved closing phenylalanine or tryptophan is absent in this CDR3, likely reflecting a read error. The DNA is left out, because the CDR3 cannot be placed on it with certainty; the CDR3 is given as TCRdb lists it. This chain joins TRBV7-9 and TRBJ2-1; TRBD1 was called by the table and not checked on the DNA. Counting both end residues, the CDR3 totals 13 amino acids. The germline CDR1 and CDR2 sequences are SEHNR and FQNEAQ (reference sequence). The chain's CDR3 is CAGQGARKTQYFV.

The chain carries TRBV7-4 and TRBJ2-3, with 7 bases identical to TRBD1. This CDR3 has 15 amino acids. Germline CDR1 reads SGHVT; CDR2 reads SQSDAQ. The V gene end was trimmed by 1 base and the J gene end by 8 bases; junction bases not matched to a gene: 9. The CDR3, as DNA: TGTGCCAGCAGCTTAGGGGGACAGCGCACCGTTACGCAGTATTTT. Translating it yields CASSLGGQRTVTQYF. The whole variable domain, remainder taken from reference TRBV7-4 and TRBJ2-3, is GAGVSQSPRYKVAKRGRDVALRCDSISGHVTLYWYRQTLGQGSEVLTYSQSDAQRDKSGRPSGRFSAERPERSVSTLKIQRTEQGDSAVYLCASSLGGQRTVTQYFGPGTRLTVL.

This clonotype was seen a single time. This rearrangement joins TRBV7-8 to TRBJ2-3; D tentatively fits TRBD1 or TRBD2 (5 bases each). V lost 5 bases to trimming and J lost 2 bases, with 20 bases between them. This CDR3 has 17 residues. The germline gives CDR1 SGHVS, CDR2 FQNEAQ. The CDR3: CASSAGGSRQPTDTQYF. CDR3 nucleotide sequence: TGTGCCAGCAGCGCTGGAGGATCTAGACAGCCCACAGATACGCAGTATTTT.